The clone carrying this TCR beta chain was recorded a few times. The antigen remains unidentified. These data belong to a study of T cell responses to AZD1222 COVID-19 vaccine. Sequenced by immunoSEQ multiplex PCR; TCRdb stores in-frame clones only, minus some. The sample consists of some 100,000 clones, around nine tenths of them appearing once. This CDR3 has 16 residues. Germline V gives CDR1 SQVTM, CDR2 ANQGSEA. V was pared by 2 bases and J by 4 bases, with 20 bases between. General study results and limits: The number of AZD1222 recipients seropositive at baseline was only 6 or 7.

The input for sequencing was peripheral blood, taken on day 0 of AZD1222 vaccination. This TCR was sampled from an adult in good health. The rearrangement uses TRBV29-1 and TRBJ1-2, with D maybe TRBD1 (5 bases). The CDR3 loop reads CSVENDSLGGRYGYTF. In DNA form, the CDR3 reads TGCAGCGTTGAAAACGACAGCTTAGGAGGTCGCTATGGCTACACCTTC.